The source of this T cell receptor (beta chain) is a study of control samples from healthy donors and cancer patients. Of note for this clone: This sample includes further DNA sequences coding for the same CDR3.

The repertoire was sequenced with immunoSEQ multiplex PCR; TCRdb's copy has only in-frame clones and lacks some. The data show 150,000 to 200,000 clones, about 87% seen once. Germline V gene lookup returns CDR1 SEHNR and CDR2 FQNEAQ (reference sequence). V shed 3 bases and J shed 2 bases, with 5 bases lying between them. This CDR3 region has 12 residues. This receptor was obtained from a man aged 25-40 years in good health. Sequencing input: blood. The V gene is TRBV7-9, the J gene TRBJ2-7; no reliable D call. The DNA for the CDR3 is TGTGCCAGCAGCTTTGCAACCTACGAGCAGTACTTC. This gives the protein CASSFATYEQYF.